This T cell receptor (beta chain) is from a study of blood T cells in healthy people across ages. CDR1 and CDR2 from the germline V gene are MDHEN and SYDVKM. V gave up 10 bases and J gave up 3 bases, with 12 bases separating them. CDR3 length: 12 amino acids. Ten or more counts support this clonotype. Then a second PCR, running roughly 7 to 11 cycles, was carried out with a sample-barcoded 5' primer and a J-beta primer mix. MiXCR, run by TCRdb on the 5' RACE reads, gives a single entry per CDR3 protein. The sample lists roughly 1,700,000 distinct CDR3 sequences; 25% to 30% were seen once. The genes are TRBV28 and TRBJ2-5; TRBD2 is a possible D gene (5 bases). This clonotype was sampled from a woman aged 30 to 39 in good health. The sequencing sample was made of blood. CDR3 in DNA: TGTGCCATCAACTCGGGGAAAGAGACCCAGTACTTC. It specifies CAINSGKETQYF.